The clone carrying this T cell receptor beta chain was seen many times. Its specificity is not known. V lost 7 bases and J lost 0, with 14 bases in between. The CDR3 covers 15 residues. Germline V gives CDR1 SNHLY, CDR2 FYNNEI. These data originate in a study of T-cell reconstitution after alpha-beta-depleted transplantation in children. General study results and limits: Day-60 TCRbeta diversity that was high in some patients was derived from surviving recipient T cells and thymic progenitors. From newly produced T cells came most of the T-cell counts and diversity one year after transplant. About two months after transplant, alpha-beta T cells reportedly came from several hundred expanded graft clones.

Researchers prepared the TCRbeta library using unique molecular identifiers, the study reports. Using its own MiXCR run on the PCR reads, TCRdb lists one record per CDR3 protein. The table has hundreds of thousands of distinct CDR3 sequences, around 15% seen once. Sequenced here: PBMCs, mostly from graft donor cells, sampled 360 days after TCRalphabeta/CD19-depleted stem cell transplant. The V and J genes are TRBV2 and TRBJ2-3; D is ambiguous. This clonotype originated in a male patient under 18 who had a stem cell transplant for acute lymphoblastic leukemia, so the T cells may come from the graft donor. The CDR3 loop is CASISELDSTDTQYF. For the CDR3, the DNA is TGTGCCAGCATTTCCGAACTCGACAGCACAGATACGCAGTATTTT.